This TCR beta chain emerged from a study of long-term antiretroviral therapy in people with HIV. As regards this clone: Its antigen is not known.

Survey-level resolution applied to immunoSEQ assay v3.0. Using immunoSEQ multiplex PCR, the repertoire was profiled, and TCRdb retains in-frame clones only, with some absent. The sample shows approximately 30,000 clones, more than 70% of them seen only once. The V gene lost 4 bases and the J gene lost 2 bases, with 9 bases spanning the gap. This CDR3 is 13 amino acids long. The germline gives CDR1 SGHKS, CDR2 YYEKEE (reference sequence). General observations from the study: Transplant donor controls retained higher diversity, though diversity increased after ART. Whereas controls had wider CDR3 length ranges, HIV repertoires had narrower ones.

The material sequenced was unsorted PBMCs, taken 0.8 years after starting antiretroviral therapy. The rearrangement uses TRBV5-5 and TRBJ1-2; the D gene is possibly TRBD1 (6 bases). The clonotype originates from a woman aged 25 to 39 with HIV. The CDR3 loop is CASSQGGNYGYTF. CDR3 coding DNA: TGTGCCAGCAGCCAAGGGGGGAACTATGGCTACACCTTC. Complete variable domain (other parts from reference TRBV5-5 and TRBJ1-2): DAGVTQSPTHLIKTRGQQVTLRCSPISGHKSVSWYQQVLGQGPQFIFQYYEKEERGRGNFPDRFSARQFPNYSSELNVNALLLGDSALYLCASSQGGNYGYTFGSGTRLTVV.